The 11 T cell receptor beta chains below all came from one sample that was sequenced in a study of blood T cell repertoires in COVID-19. Assay used: immunoSEQ multiplex PCR; TCRdb lists only in-frame clones, some missing. Among 250,000 to 300,000 clones listed, around 86% were seen once. The material sequenced was PBMCs or T cells enriched from blood (not recorded which). Source of these receptors: a woman aged 40 to 49 who had recovered from COVID-19.

The chain links TRBV7-8 to TRBJ2-5; 10 positions agree with TRBD1. This CDR3 region has 15 residues. With 5 bases clipped from V and 2 bases from J, the junction kept 5 bases outside the gene matches. The germline CDR1 and CDR2 sequences are SGHVS and FQNEAQ. The CDR3 DNA reads TGTGCCAGCAGCCTCCGGGACAGGGGTCAAGAGACCCAGTACTTC. Amino acids: CASSLRDRGQETQYF.

The chain employs TRBV7-9 and TRBJ1-2; D is undetermined. This CDR3 is 14 amino acids long. Germline CDR1 reads SEHNR; CDR2 reads FQNEAQ (reference sequence). With 0 bases removed from V and 7 bases from J, the gap between germline ends came to 12 bases. The CDR3 here is CASSLASGEGGYTF. In DNA form, the CDR3 reads TGTGCCAGCAGCTTAGCTTCGGGTGAGGGTGGCTACACCTTC. Looking up the rest from reference TRBV7-9 and TRBJ1-2 gives the full variable domain: DTGVSQNPRHKITKRGQNVTFRCDPISEHNRLYWYRQTLGQGPEFLTYFQNEAQLEKSRLLSDRFSAERPKGSFSTLEIQRTEQGDSAMYLCASSLASGEGGYTFGSGTRLTVV.

V gene TRBV6-5 combines with J gene TRBJ1-1; possible D gene TRBD1, 5 bases. Trimming left V 0 bases short and J 1 base short, with 12 bases between. This CDR3 spans 16 amino acids. Looked up from germline, CDR1 is MNHEY and CDR2 is SVGAGI. In DNA form, the CDR3 reads TGTGCCAGCAGTTACTCTATGGGGGAGGGGAACACTGAAGCTTTCTTT. Translating gives CASSYSMGEGNTEAFF.

The chain has TRBV2 and TRBJ2-1, with 12 bases identical to TRBD2. Losses at the gene ends were 8 bases for V and 5 bases for J; bases not matched to a gene: 1. CDR1 is SNHLY, CDR2 FYNNEI, per germline. The CDR3 length is 13 residues. Written as DNA, the CDR3 is TGTGCCAGCTCTAGCGGGGGGGACAATGAGCAGTTCTTC. Translating it yields CASSSGGDNEQFF.

The V and J genes are TRBV3-1 (or the pseudogene TRBV3-2) and TRBJ2-1; 14 nucleotides align to TRBD2. The germline V gene encodes CDR1 LGHDT and CDR2 YNNKEL (reference sequence). Germline trimming cut 6 bases from V and 4 bases from J; bases unmatched to any gene: 8. The CDR3 is made up of 17 amino acids. The CDR3, as DNA: TGTGCCAGCAGTCCTGGACTAGCGGGGGGAATATACAATGAGCAGTTCTTC. Translation: CASSPGLAGGIYNEQFF.

This clone was seen just once. This chain links TRBV7-8 with TRBJ1-3; D not certain. The V end lost 5 bases, the J end lost 0 bases, and 14 bases lay between the germline ends. The CDR3 is 16 amino acids. Germline CDR1 and CDR2: SGHVS and FQNEAQ. As DNA, the CDR3 is TGTGCCAGCAGCATTTACAGCTCGCCCTCTGGAAACACCATATATTTT. Protein sequence: CASSIYSSPSGNTIYF.

V and J are TRBV12-5 and TRBJ1-4; a possible D gene is TRBD1 (5 bases). The CDR3 length is 15 residues. Per germline, CDR1 LGHNT and CDR2 FRNRAP. Trimming cost V 6 bases and J 4 bases, with 15 bases left between them. The CDR3 sequence: CASGPGTTGNEKLFF. For the CDR3, the DNA is TGTGCTAGTGGACCAGGGACTACTGGTAATGAAAAACTGTTTTTT.

The V call is TRBV3-1 (or the pseudogene TRBV3-2), the J call TRBJ2-2, with D unclear. V lost 2 bases to trimming and J lost 0 bases, with 7 bases between them. CDR3 length equals 15 residues. Germline V lookup: CDR1 LGHDT, CDR2 YNNKEL (reference sequence). The CDR3 sequence is CASSQQITNTGELFF. CDR3 DNA sequence: TGTGCCAGCAGCCAACAGATTACGAACACCGGGGAGCTGTTTTTT.

V usage is TRBV20-1 and J usage is TRBJ2-3; D ambiguous. The CDR3 contains 14 residues. Germline lookup yields CDR1 DFQATT and CDR2 SNEGSKA (reference sequence). V lost 3 bases and J 2 bases, leaving 12 bases between the germline ends. The CDR3 nucleotides read TGCAGTGCTAGTCTAGGAGACCCCACAGATACGCAGTATTTT. This codes for CSASLGDPTDTQYF.

V and J are TRBV11-1 and TRBJ2-3; D is uncertain. The CDR3 is 16 amino acids. CDR1 SGHAT and CDR2 FQDESV come from the germline V gene (reference sequence). Trimming pared 2 bases from V and 2 bases from J, leaving 14 bases between. The CDR3 spells CASSLLANGDTDTQYF. CDR3 DNA sequence: TGTGCCAGCAGCTTATTGGCCAACGGAGACACAGATACGCAGTATTTT.

This clone has just a few counts. The chain couples TRBV6-5 to TRBJ1-4; TRBD1 agrees at 8 bases. V lost 2 bases and J lost 3; bases outside the gene matches: 2. Germline lookup yields CDR1 MNHEY and CDR2 SVGAGI. The CDR3 length is 15 residues. CDR3 sequence reads: CASSYQGAANEKLFF. The DNA of the CDR3 is TGTGCCAGCAGTTACCAGGGGGCGGCTAATGAAAAACTGTTTTTT.